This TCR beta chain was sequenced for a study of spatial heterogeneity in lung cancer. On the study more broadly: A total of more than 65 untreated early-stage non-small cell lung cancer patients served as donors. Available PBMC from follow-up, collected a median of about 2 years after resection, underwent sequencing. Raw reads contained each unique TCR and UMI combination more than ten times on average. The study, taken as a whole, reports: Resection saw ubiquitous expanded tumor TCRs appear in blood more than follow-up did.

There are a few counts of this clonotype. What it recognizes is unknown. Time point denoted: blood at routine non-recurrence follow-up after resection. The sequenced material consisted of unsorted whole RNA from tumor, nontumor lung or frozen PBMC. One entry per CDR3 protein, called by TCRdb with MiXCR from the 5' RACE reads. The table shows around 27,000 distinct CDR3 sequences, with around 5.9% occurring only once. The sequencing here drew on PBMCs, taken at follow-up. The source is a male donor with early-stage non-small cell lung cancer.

The CDR3 sequence is CASRLGLNTGELFF. The CDR3 region has the DNA TGTGCCAGCAGACTAGGGCTCAACACCGGGGAGCTGTTTTTT. The chain combines TRBV5-8 with TRBJ2-2; TRBD2 might be the D (5 bases). Per germline, CDR1 SGHTS and CDR2 YDEGEE. The CDR3 covers 14 residues. Between the trimmed V and J ends, which lost 5 bases and 2 bases, there was a span of 10 bases.